This TCR beta chain was profiled in a study of monozygotic twins with inflammatory bowel disease. Comment on this clonotype: Its antigen is still unknown.

Germline loops: CDR1 SNHLY, CDR2 FYNNEI. This CDR3 is 15 amino acids long. Study conclusions and caveats: It was in IBD patients that TCRbeta diversity (inverse Simpson) was lower than in healthy co-twins. Support was lacking for any single strong IBD-associated signal or clonotype.

UMIs incorporating a 6-nucleotide sample barcode were appended by means of template switching. For each CDR3 protein, TCRdb gives one entry from its re-call of the 5' RACE reads, without DNA. Seen in this sample are roughly 150,000 distinct CDR3 sequences; the ten most common clones hold under 3.5%. The specimen was blood. This receptor was taken from a human donor with ulcerative colitis or Crohn's disease, or a healthy co-twin of an affected twin (not recorded which). This sequence joins TRBV2 and TRBJ1-4; without DNA, the TCRdb call of TRBD1 cannot be checked. This CDR3 reads CASIESGQGYEKLFF.